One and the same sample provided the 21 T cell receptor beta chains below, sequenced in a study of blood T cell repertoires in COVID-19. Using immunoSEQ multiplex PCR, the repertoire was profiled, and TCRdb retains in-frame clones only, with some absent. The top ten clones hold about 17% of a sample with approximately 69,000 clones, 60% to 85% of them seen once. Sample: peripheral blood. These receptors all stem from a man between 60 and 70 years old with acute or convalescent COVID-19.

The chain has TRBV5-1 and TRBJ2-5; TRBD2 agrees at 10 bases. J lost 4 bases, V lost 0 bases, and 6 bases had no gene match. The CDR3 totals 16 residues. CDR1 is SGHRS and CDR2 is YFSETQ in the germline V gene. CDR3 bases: TGCGCCAGCAGCTTGGTCCCTAGCGGGGGAGCAGAGACCCAGTACTTC. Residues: CASSLVPSGGAETQYF.

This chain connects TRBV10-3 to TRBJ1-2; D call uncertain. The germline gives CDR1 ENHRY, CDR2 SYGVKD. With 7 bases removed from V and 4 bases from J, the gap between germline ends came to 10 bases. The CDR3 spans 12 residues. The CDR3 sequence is CAIKAASYGYTF. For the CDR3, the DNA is TGTGCCATCAAGGCAGCGAGCTATGGCTACACCTTC.

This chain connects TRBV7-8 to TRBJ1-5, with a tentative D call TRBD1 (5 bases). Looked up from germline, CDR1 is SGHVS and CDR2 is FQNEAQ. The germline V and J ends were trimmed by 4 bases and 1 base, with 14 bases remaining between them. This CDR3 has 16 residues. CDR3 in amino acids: CASSWTRVTSNQPQHF. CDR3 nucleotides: TGTGCCAGCAGCTGGACAAGGGTGACGAGCAATCAGCCCCAGCATTTT.

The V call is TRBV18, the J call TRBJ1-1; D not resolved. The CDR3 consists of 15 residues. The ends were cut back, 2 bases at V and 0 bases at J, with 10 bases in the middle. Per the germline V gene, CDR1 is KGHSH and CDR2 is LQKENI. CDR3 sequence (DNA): TGTGCCAGCTCACCATCGCCAAGCATGAACACTGAAGCTTTCTTT. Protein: CASSPSPSMNTEAFF.

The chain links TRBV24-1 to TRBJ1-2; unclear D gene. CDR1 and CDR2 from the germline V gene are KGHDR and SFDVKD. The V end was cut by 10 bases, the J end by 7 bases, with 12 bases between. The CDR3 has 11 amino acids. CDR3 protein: CATWFTGGYTF. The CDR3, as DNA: TGTGCCACTTGGTTTACGGGTGGCTACACCTTC.

In DNA form, the CDR3 reads TGTGCCAGCAGCCACCCGGGACAGGGATTCACCGGGGAGCTGTTTTTT. Its translation is CASSHPGQGFTGELFF. The rearrangement links TRBV7-9 to TRBJ2-2, with TRBD1 matching 9 bases. Germline assignment: CDR1 SEHNR and CDR2 FQNEAQ (reference sequence). V lost 5 bases, J lost 4 bases, and 8 bases stayed unmatched. This CDR3 comprises 16 residues.

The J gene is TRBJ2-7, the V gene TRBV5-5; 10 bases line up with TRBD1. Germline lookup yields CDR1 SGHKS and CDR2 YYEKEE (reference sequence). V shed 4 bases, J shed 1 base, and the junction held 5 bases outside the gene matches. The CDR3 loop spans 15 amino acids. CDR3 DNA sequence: TGTGCCAGCAGCATTGGGACAGGGGTGTCCTACGAGCAGTACTTC. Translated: CASSIGTGVSYEQYF.

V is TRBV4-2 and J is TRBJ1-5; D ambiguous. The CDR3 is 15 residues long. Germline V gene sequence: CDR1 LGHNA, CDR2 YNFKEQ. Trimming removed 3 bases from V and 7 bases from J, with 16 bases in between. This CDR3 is CASSQMAKGGQPQHF. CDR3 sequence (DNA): TGTGCCAGCAGCCAGATGGCGAAGGGAGGACAGCCCCAGCATTTT.

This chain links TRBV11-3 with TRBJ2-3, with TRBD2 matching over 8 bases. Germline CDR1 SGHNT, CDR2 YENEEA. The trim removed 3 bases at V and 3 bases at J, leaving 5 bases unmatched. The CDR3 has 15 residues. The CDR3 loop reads CASSFGGGLTDTQYF. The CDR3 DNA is TGTGCCAGCAGCTTTGGCGGGGGGCTTACAGATACGCAGTATTTT.

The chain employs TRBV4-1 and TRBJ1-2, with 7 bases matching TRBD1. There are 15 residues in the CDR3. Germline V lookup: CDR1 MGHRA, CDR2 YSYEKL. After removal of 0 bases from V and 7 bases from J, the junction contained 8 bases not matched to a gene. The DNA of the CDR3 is TGCGCCAGCAGCCAAGATAAGGGGGCGGGGGGTGGCTACACCTTC. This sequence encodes CASSQDKGAGGGYTF.

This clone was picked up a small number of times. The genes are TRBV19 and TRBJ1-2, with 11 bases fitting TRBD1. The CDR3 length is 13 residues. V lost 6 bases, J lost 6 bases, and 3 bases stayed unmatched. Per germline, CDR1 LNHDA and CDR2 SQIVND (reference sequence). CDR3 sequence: CASSLDRGHGYTF. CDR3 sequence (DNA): TGTGCCAGTAGCCTGGACAGGGGGCATGGCTACACCTTC.

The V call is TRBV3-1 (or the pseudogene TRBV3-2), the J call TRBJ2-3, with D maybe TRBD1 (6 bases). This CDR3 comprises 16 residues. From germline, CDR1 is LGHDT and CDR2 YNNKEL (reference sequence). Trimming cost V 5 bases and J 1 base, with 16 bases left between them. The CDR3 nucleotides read TGTGCCAGCAGCTACCGACAGGTCCTGCGCACAGATACGCAGTATTTT. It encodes CASSYRQVLRTDTQYF.

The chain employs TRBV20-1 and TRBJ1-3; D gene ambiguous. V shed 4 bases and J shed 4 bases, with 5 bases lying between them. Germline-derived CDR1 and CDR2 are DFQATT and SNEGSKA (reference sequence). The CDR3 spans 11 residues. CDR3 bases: TGCAGTGCTATCATCGGAAACACCATATATTTT. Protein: CSAIIGNTIYF.

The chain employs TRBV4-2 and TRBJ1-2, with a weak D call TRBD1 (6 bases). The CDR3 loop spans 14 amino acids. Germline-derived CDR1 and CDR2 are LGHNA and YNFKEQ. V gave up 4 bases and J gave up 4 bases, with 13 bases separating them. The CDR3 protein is CASSLGQKGYGYTF. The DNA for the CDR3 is TGTGCCAGCAGCCTCGGACAGAAGGGCTATGGCTACACCTTC.

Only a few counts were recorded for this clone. CDR3 DNA sequence: TGTGCCAGCAGTCATTGGGACAGACAAGAGACCCAGTACTTC. It yields the protein CASSHWDRQETQYF. The chain combines TRBV6-2 or TRBV6-3 with TRBJ2-5; 7 nucleotides match TRBD1. There are 14 residues in the CDR3. Germline CDR1 MNHEY, CDR2 SVGEGT. J lost 2 bases, V lost 5 bases, and 5 bases had no gene match.

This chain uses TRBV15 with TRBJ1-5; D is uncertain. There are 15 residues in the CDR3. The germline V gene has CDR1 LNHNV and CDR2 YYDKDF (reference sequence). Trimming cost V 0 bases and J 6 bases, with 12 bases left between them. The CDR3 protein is CATSRDLSSLQPQHF. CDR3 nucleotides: TGTGCCACCAGCAGAGATCTGAGTTCCCTTCAGCCCCAGCATTTT. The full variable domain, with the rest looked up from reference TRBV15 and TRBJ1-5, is DAMVIQNPRYQVTQFGKPVTLSCSQTLNHNVMYWYQQKSSQAPKLLFHYYDKDFNNEADTPDNFQSRRPNTSFCFLDIRSPGLGDTAMYLCATSRDLSSLQPQHFGDGTRLSIL.

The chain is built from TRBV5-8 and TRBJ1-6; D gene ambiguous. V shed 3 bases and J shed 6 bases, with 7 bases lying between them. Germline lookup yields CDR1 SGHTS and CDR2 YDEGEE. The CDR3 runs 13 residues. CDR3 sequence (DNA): TGTGCCAGCAGCTCCACTGTTAATTCACCCCTCCACTTT. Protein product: CASSSTVNSPLHF. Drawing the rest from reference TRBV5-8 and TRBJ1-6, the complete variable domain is EAGVTQSPTHLIKTRGQQATLRCSPISGHTSVYWYQQALGLGLQFLLWYDEGEERNRGNFPPRFSGRQFPNYSSELNVNALELEDSALYLCASSSTVNSPLHFGNGTRLTVT.

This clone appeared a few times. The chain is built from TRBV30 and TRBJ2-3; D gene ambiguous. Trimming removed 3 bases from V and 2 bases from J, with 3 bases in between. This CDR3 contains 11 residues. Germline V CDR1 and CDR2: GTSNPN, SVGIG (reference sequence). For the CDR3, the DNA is TGTGCCTGGAGGTACACAGATACGCAGTATTTT. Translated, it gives CAWRYTDTQYF.

CDR3 residues: CASSYPLIGGDTEAFF. CDR3 bases: TGTGCCAGCAGTTACCCCCTCATAGGAGGGGACACTGAAGCTTTCTTT. The gene calls are TRBV6-6 and TRBJ1-1; TRBD1 is a possible D gene (5 bases). Trimming took off 2 bases at V and 3 bases at J, with 16 bases between the two ends. Per germline, CDR1 MNHNY and CDR2 SVGAGI (reference sequence). The CDR3 extends over 16 amino acids.

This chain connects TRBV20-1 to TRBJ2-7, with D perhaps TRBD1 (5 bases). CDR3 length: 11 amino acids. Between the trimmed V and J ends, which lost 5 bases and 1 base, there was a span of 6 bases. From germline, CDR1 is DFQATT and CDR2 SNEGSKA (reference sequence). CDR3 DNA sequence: TGCAGTGCTCAGGGTTCCTACGAGCAGTACTTC. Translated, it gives CSAQGSYEQYF.

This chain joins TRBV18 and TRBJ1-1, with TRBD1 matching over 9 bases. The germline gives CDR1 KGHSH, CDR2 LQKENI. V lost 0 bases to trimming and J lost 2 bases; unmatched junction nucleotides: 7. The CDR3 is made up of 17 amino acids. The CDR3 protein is CASSPPNRGRVNTEAFF. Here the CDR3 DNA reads TGTGCCAGCTCACCACCCAACAGGGGGCGGGTCAACACTGAAGCTTTCTTT.